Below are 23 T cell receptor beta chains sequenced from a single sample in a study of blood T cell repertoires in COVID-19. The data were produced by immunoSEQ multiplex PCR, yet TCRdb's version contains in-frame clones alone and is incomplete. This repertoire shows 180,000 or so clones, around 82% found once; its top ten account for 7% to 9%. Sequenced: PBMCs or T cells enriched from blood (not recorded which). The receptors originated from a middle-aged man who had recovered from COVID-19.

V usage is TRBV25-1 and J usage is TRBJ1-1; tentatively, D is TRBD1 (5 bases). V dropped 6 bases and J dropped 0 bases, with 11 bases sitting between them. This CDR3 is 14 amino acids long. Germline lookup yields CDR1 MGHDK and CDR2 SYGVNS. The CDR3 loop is CASRETALNTEAFF. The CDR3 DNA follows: TGTGCCAGCAGAGAGACAGCTCTGAACACTGAAGCTTTCTTT.

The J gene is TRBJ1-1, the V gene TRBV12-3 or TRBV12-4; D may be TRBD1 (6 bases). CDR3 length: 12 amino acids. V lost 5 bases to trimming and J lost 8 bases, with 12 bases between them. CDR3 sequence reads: CASSSHRAEAFF. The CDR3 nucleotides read TGTGCCAGCAGTAGCCACAGGGCAGAAGCTTTCTTT.

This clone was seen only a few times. The CDR3: CATSRGGLANTGELFF. The CDR3 DNA sequence: TGTGCCACCAGCAGAGGGGGACTAGCGAACACCGGGGAGCTGTTTTTT. The rearrangement joins TRBV15 to TRBJ2-2, with 8 bases identical to TRBD2. CDR3 length equals 16 residues. V gave up 1 base and J gave up 0 bases; unmatched junction bases: 1. Germline CDR1 reads LNHNV; CDR2 reads YYDKDF (reference sequence).

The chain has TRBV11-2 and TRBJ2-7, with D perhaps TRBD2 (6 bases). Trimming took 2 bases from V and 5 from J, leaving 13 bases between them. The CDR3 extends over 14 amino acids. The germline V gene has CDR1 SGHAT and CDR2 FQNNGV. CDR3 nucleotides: TGTGCCAGCAGCTTATCTGGGCGGGGTAACGAGCAGTACTTC. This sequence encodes CASSLSGRGNEQYF.

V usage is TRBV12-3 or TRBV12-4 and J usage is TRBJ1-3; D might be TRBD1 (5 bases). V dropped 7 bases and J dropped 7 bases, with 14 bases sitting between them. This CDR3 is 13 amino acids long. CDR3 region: CASTLAGLNTIYF. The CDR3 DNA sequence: TGTGCCAGCACGCTGGCGGGGCTGAACACCATATATTTT.

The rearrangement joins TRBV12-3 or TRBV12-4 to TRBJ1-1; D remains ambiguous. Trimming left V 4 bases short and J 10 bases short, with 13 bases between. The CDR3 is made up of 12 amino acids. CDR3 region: CASSSYTLGAFF. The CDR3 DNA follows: TGTGCCAGCAGTTCTTACACGCTTGGAGCTTTCTTT.

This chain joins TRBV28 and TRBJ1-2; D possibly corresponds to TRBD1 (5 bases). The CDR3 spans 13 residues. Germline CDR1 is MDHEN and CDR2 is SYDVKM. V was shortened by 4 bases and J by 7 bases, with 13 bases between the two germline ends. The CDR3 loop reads CASSYGGKGGYTF. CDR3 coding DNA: TGTGCCAGCAGTTACGGGGGGAAAGGTGGCTACACCTTC.

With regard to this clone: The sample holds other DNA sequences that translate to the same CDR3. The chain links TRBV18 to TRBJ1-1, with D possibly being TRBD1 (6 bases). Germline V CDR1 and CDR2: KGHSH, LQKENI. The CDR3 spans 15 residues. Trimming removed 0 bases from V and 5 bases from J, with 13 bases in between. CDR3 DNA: TGTGCCAGCTCACCACCGTCAGGGGCAGGGACTGAAGCTTTCTTT. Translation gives CASSPPSGAGTEAFF.

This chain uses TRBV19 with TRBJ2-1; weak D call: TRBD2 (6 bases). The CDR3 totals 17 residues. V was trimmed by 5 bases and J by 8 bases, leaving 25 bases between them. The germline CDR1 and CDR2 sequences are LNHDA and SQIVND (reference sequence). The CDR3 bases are TGTGCCAGTAGTCCTAGGGTTCTCGTCCAGGGAGGTCATGAGCAGTTCTTC. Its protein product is CASSPRVLVQGGHEQFF.

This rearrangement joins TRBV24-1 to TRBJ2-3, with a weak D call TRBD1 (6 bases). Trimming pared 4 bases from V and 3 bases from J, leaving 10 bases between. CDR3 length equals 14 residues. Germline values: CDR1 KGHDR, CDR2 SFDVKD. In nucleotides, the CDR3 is TGTGCCACCAGTGACCCGCAGGGGACAGATACGCAGTATTTT. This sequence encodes CATSDPQGTDTQYF.

CDR3 sequence (DNA): TGTGCCAGCAGTAAGCGACAGGGCCCTAATGAAAAACTGTTTTTT. Translated, it gives CASSKRQGPNEKLFF. The V call is TRBV6-5, the J call TRBJ1-4, with 7 positions matching TRBD1. V dropped 5 bases and J dropped 3; count of bases not matched to a gene: 6. The germline V gene has CDR1 MNHEY and CDR2 SVGAGI. The CDR3 is 15 amino acids.

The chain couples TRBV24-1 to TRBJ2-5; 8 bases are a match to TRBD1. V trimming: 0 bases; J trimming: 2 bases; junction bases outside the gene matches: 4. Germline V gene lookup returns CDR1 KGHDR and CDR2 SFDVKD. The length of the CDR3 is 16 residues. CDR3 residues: CATSDLRRGQQETQYF. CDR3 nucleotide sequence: TGTGCCACCAGTGATTTGCGCAGGGGGCAACAAGAGACCCAGTACTTC.

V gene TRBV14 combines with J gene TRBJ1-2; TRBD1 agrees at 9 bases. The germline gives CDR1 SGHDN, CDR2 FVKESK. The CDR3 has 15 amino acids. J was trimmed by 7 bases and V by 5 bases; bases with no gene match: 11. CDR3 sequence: CASSGTTGGLSGYTF. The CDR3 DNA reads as TGTGCCAGCAGCGGGACGACAGGGGGACTTAGTGGCTACACCTTC.

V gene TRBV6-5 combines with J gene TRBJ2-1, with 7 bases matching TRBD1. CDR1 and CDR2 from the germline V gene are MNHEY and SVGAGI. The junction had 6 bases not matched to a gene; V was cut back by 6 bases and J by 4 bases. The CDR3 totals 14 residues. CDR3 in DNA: TGTGCCAGCAGCACAGGGGCCGGATACAATGAGCAGTTCTTC. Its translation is CASSTGAGYNEQFF.

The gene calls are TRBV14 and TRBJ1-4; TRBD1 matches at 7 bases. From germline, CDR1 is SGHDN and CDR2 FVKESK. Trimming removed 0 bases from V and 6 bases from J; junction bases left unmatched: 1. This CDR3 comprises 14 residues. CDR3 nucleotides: TGTGCCAGCAGCCAAGAAACAGGGGATGAAAAACTGTTTTTT. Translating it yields CASSQETGDEKLFF.

CDR3 region: CASSLPGSPNYGYTF. The CDR3 coding sequence is TGCGCCAGCAGCTTGCCCGGGTCGCCAAACTATGGCTACACCTTC. The genes are TRBV5-1 and TRBJ1-2; D remains ambiguous. The ends were cut back, 1 base at V and 2 bases at J, with 12 bases in the middle. The V gene's germline CDR1 is SGHRS and CDR2 YFSETQ. CDR3 length equals 15 residues.

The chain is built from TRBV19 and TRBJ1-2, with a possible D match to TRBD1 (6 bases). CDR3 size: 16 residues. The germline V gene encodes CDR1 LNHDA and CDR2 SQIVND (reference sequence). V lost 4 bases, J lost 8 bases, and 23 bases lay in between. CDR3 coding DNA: TGTGCCAGTAGTACACAGACAGGAGCTACTTTCCGGGGCTACACCTTC. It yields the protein CASSTQTGATFRGYTF.

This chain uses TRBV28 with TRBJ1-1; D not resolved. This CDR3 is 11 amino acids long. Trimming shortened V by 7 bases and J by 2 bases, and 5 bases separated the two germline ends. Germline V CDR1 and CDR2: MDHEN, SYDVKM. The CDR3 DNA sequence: TGTGCCAGCAACCTAAACACTGAAGCTTTCTTT. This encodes CASNLNTEAFF.

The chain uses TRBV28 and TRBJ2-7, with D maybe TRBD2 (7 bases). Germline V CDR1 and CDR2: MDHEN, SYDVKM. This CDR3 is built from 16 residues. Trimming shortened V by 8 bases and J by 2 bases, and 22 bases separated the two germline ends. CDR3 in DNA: TGTGCCAGCGTACCTCGGGGGGCAGGGGATCCCTACGAGCAGTACTTC. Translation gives CASVPRGAGDPYEQYF.

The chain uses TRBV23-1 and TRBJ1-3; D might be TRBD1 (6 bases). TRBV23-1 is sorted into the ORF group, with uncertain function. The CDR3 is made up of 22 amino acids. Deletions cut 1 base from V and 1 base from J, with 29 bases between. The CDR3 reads CASSQLVRQAGDTTRSGNTIYF. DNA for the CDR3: TGCGCCAGCAGTCAATTGGTGCGACAGGCGGGGGATACTACGCGTTCTGGAAACACCATATATTTT.

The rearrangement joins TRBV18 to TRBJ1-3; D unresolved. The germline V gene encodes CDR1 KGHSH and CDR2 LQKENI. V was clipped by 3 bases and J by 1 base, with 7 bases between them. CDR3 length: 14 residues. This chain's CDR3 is CASSPQASGNTIYF. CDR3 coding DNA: TGTGCCAGCTCACCCCAGGCGTCTGGAAACACCATATATTTT.

CDR3 coding DNA: TGTGCCAGCTCACCCTCCCCGGGACTATGGTACGAGCAGTACTTC. Protein: CASSPSPGLWYEQYF. This chain connects TRBV18 to TRBJ2-7, with TRBD2 matching over 7 bases. CDR3 length: 15 residues. The germline CDR1 and CDR2 sequences are KGHSH and LQKENI. The V and J ends lost 3 bases and 4 bases, in that order; junction bases with no gene match: 9.

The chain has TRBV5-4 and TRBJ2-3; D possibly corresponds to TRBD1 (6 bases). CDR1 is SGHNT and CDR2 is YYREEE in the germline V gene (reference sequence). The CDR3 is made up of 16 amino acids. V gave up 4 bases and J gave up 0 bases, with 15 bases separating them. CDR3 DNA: TGTGCCAGCAGCCTAGACAGGAAAGCTAGCACAGATACGCAGTATTTT. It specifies CASSLDRKASTDTQYF.